This T cell receptor (beta chain) was captured in a study of cytomegalovirus exposure and HLA in healthy donors. Study information: Among about 190 million T cells, an earlier analysis found 117 million unique TCR beta sequences. Points from the study as a whole: Productive rates of about 90% or about 30% were seen for most TCR beta V segments in an earlier analysis. A later analysis found TCR association rates differed by HLA locus, highest for DRB1 and lowest for HLA-C.

Use of 60 Vbeta and 13 Jbeta primers characterized the PCR. Measured with immunoSEQ multiplex PCR; TCRdb has only the in-frame clones, and not every one. The data contain over 70,000 clones, less than 80% of them singletons. The CDR3 totals 18 residues. CDR1 is GTSNPN and CDR2 is SVGIG in the germline V gene (reference sequence). Trimming removed 2 bases at V and 2 bases at J, with 21 bases between. Of note for this clone: The antigen is unknown.

Sequenced: PBMCs. The chain combines TRBV30 with TRBJ2-2, with D possibly TRBD1 on 6 matching bases. This TCR derives from a man aged 25-45 years in good health and CMV-seronegative. The CDR3 nucleotides read TGTGCCTGGAGTCGGACAGCGATCCCATCACTTAACACCGGGGAGCTGTTTTTT. Its translation is CAWSRTAIPSLNTGELFF. The variable domain in full, with the rest retrieved from reference TRBV30 and TRBJ2-2, is SQTIHQWPATLVQPVGSPLSLECTVEGTSNPNLYWYRQAAGRGLQLLFYSVGIGQISSEVPQNLSASRPQDRQFILSSKKLLLSDSGFYLCAWSRTAIPSLNTGELFFGEGSRLTVL.